A selection of T cell receptor beta chains follows, all from one sample in a study of CXCR3-negative and CXCR3-positive naive CD8 T cells. No DNA is given; TCRdb re-called the 5' RACE reads and lists each CDR3 protein once. The sample data list about 120,000 distinct CDR3 sequences. The sequencing sample was made of naive CXCR3+ CD8+ T cells from blood. The receptors were gathered from a human donor in good health. Some clones in this sample may be carry-over from other donors' samples. The CDR3 runs from the conserved cysteine through the conserved F or W.

TRBV3-1	TRBJ2-1	CASSQDVGGGNEQFF
TRBV14	TRBJ2-3	CASSPHEGLAVTDTQYF
TRBV28	TRBJ1-2	CASSSNSRWAYGYTF
TRBV20-1	TRBJ2-7	CSARGARDSDYEQYF
TRBV6-5	TRBJ2-1	CASSYSTGNNEQFF
TRBV5-1	TRBJ2-1	CASSLYSEAENEQFF
TRBV28	TRBJ2-2	CATKGDPYTGELFF
TRBV25-1	TRBJ1-1	CASSPGGANTEAFF
TRBV4-1	TRBJ2-7	CASSQEWGAFNEQYF
TRBV11-1	TRBJ2-1	CASSKTMSGVDEQFF
TRBV5-1	TRBJ2-7	CVSSRTTGVYEQYF
TRBV29-1	TRBJ2-5	CSVESPDRQETQYF
TRBV15	TRBJ1-3	CATKVSSGSGNTIYF
TRBV29-1	TRBJ2-1	CSVEWEYNEQFF
TRBV23-1	TRBJ2-7	CASSSRGSPVWDRGQEQYF
TRBV7-9	TRBJ2-1	CASSLALDNEQFF
TRBV29-1	TRBJ2-1	CSVEDGRGQGTYNEQFF
TRBV6-2/TRBV6-3	TRBJ2-2	CASSPGGNTGELFF
TRBV4-3	TRBJ1-6	CASSQEGVTGGSPLHF
TRBV4-3	TRBJ1-1	CASSQLGDTSEAFF
TRBV12-3/TRBV12-4	TRBJ1-1	CASSSRVKNTEAFF
TRBV5-5	TRBJ2-1	CASSLVLAEKQFF
TRBV5-1	TRBJ2-7	CASSLALGTNYEQYF
TRBV10-3	TRBJ1-1	CAINLDGNTEAFF
TRBV7-9	TRBJ2-1	CASSLGHEQFF
TRBV5-1	TRBJ2-1	CASSLEGRESSYNEQFF
TRBV4-3	TRBJ1-2	CASSQDWGQTEHNYGYTF
TRBV14	TRBJ2-5	CASRRTSQETQYF
TRBV7-9	TRBJ1-4	CASSLAHRVANEKLFF
TRBV29-1	TRBJ2-2	CSAGGDRGNTGELFF
TRBV29-1	TRBJ1-1	CSVVTPQLNTEAFF
TRBV20-1	TRBJ1-1	CSTRLTVTNTEAFF
TRBV12-3/TRBV12-4	TRBJ2-1	CASSHDASSYNEQFF
TRBV10-1	TRBJ1-5	CASRGRGFTNQPQHF
TRBV28	TRBJ2-1	CASSLPGQDRPSSYNEQFF
TRBV5-1	TRBJ2-7	CASSLGQGLKSYEQYF
TRBV7-9	TRBJ2-7	CASSLPSYYEQYF
TRBV6-6	TRBJ2-1	CASSYPTEFSDNEQFF
TRBV11-2	TRBJ2-4	CASSLVGSENIQYF
TRBV12-3/TRBV12-4	TRBJ1-5	CASSFGGLGNQHQHF
TRBV4-3	TRBJ2-1	CASSQDLNPPNEQFF
TRBV29-1	TRBJ1-2	CSVEGAGAQGYTF
TRBV7-9	TRBJ2-7	CASSSRDSNNEQYF
TRBV20-1	TRBJ2-1	CSARDPGSSYNEQFF
TRBV29-1	TRBJ2-1	CSVEDLSGIVYEQFF
TRBV27	TRBJ2-1	CASTFFGQGPYNEQFF
TRBV4-1	TRBJ1-1	CASSQGTGPEAFF
TRBV5-1	TRBJ2-7	CASSPLGGDFYEQYF
TRBV7-9	TRBJ2-7	CASSRDNEQYF
TRBV2	TRBJ2-3	CAIPGQSTDTQYF
TRBV12-3/TRBV12-4	TRBJ2-7	CASSPYRKEQYF
TRBV7-8	TRBJ2-2	CATEPGRFDTGELFF
TRBV5-1	TRBJ1-4	CASSPTDSEKLFF
TRBV7-6	TRBJ2-3	CASSLDRLYTDTQYF
TRBV20-1	TRBJ2-1	CSARDLVGYNEQFF
TRBV7-6	TRBJ2-3	CASSFRDTTDTQYF
TRBV7-9	TRBJ2-7	CASSPIAGGPSEQYF